The 15 T cell receptor beta chains in this list originate from one sample, sequenced in a study of blood T cells in healthy people across ages. Together with a sample-barcoded 5' primer, a J-beta primer mix was included in a second PCR lasting roughly 6 to 12 cycles. TCRdb processed the 5' RACE reads anew with MiXCR; each CDR3 protein has one entry. Here the sample spans approximately 1,000,000 distinct CDR3 sequences, 30% to 40% being singletons. The sequencing sample was made of blood. All receptors come from a young man in good health.

In its sample, this clonotype was seen a few times. This sequence joins TRBV20-1 and TRBJ1-5; a possible D gene is TRBD1 (5 bases). Germline V gene lookup returns CDR1 DFQATT and CDR2 SNEGSKA (reference sequence). CDR3 length equals 15 residues. The V end was cut by 0 bases, the J end by 3 bases, with 12 bases between. CDR3 DNA: TGCAGTGCTAGAGATGGGGCAGCCCCCAATCAGCCCCAGCATTTT. It codes for CSARDGAAPNQPQHF.

This clonotype appeared a few times. The gene calls are TRBV2 and TRBJ1-6; D gene ambiguous. Germline V lookup: CDR1 SNHLY, CDR2 FYNNEI. The CDR3 loop spans 11 amino acids. V lost 8 bases and J 14 bases, leaving 13 bases between the germline ends. DNA for the CDR3: TGTGCCAGCCTTGACGTTACGGCCCTCCACTTT. This gives the protein CASLDVTALHF. Full variable domain (remainder filled in from reference TRBV2 and TRBJ1-6): EPEVTQTPSHQVTQMGQEVILRCVPISNHLYFYWYRQILGQKVEFLVSFYNNEISEKSEIFDDQFSVERPDGSNFTLKIRSTKLEDSAMYFCASLDVTALHFGNGTRLTVT.

Worth noting for this clonotype: One end of the junction fails to match germline, which may point to a read error. The V call is TRBV12-3 or TRBV12-4, the J call TRBJ2-1; D unclear. The CDR3 runs to 14 residues. The CDR3 sequence: CASSLAQSYNEKFF. As DNA, the CDR3 is TGTGCCAGCAGTTTAGCCCAATCCTACAATGAGAAGTTCTTC.

J is TRBJ1-1 and V is TRBV5-1, with D hard to call. Looked up from germline, CDR1 is SGHRS and CDR2 is YFSETQ. Trimming cost V 4 bases and J 2 bases, with 9 bases left between them. CDR3 size: 13 residues. Here the CDR3 reads CASSTPPNTEAFF. DNA of the CDR3: TGCGCCAGCAGCACGCCCCCCAACACTGAAGCTTTCTTT.

This chain uses TRBV19 with TRBJ1-1, with 8 bases that match TRBD1. The CDR3 sequence is 14 residues long. V gave up 10 bases and J gave up 1 base; unmatched junction bases: 8. Per germline, CDR1 LNHDA and CDR2 SQIVND (reference sequence). CDR3 amino acids: CATRGTGSNTEAFF. CDR3 sequence (DNA): TGTGCCACCCGGGGGACAGGATCGAACACTGAAGCTTTCTTT. The full variable domain, completed using reference TRBV19 and TRBJ1-1, is DGGITQSPKYLFRKEGQNVTLSCEQNLNHDAMYWYRQDPGQGLRLIYYSQIVNDFQKGDIAEGYSVSREKKESFPLTVTSAQKNPTAFYLCATRGTGSNTEAFFGQGTRLTVV.

The rearrangement joins TRBV10-3 to TRBJ1-1; D is unclear. Germline-derived CDR1 and CDR2 are ENHRY and SYGVKD. The CDR3 contains 15 residues. Between the trimmed V and J ends, which lost 2 bases and 1 base, there was a span of 11 bases. CDR3 residues: CAISEGVASNTEAFF. CDR3 coding DNA: TGTGCCATCAGTGAGGGGGTCGCTTCGAACACTGAAGCTTTCTTT.

This rearrangement joins TRBV5-1 to TRBJ2-3; possible D gene TRBD2, 5 bases. The germline V gene has CDR1 SGHRS and CDR2 YFSETQ. V was trimmed by 0 bases and J by 6 bases, leaving 11 bases between them. The CDR3 consists of 14 residues. CDR3 in amino acids: CASSLDRPGDTQYF. CDR3 DNA: TGCGCCAGCAGCTTGGACCGACCGGGGGATACGCAGTATTTT.

The rearrangement links TRBV24-1 to TRBJ2-5; 7 bases line up with TRBD2. Germline-derived CDR1 and CDR2 are KGHDR and SFDVKD. The CDR3 is 15 amino acids. The trim removed 4 bases at V and 11 bases at J, leaving 15 bases unmatched. CDR3: CATSDPTEGSREQYF. The CDR3, as DNA: TGTGCCACCAGTGACCCTACGGAGGGGTCGCGGGAGCAGTACTTC.

This chain links TRBV4-2 with TRBJ1-2; 11 bases match TRBD1. The junction had 10 bases not matched to a gene; V was cut back by 5 bases and J by 8 bases. This CDR3 has 15 amino acids. Germline CDR1 reads LGHNA; CDR2 reads YNFKEQ. CDR3 nucleotides: TGTGCCAGCAGCAACCGGGACAGGGGGTTGCAGGGCTACACCTTC. The encoded protein is CASSNRDRGLQGYTF.

This clonotype was seen only a few times. The rearrangement uses TRBV10-3 and TRBJ2-3, with D maybe TRBD2 (6 bases). The V end was cut by 6 bases, the J end by 4 bases, with 14 bases between. In germline, CDR1 is ENHRY, CDR2 SYGVKD. CDR3 length: 14 residues. The CDR3 sequence is CAISRLDPADTQYF. For the CDR3, the DNA is TGTGCCATCAGCAGACTAGATCCGGCAGATACGCAGTATTTT.

The CDR3 region has the DNA TGTGCCAGCAGGGGGGGAGACAGGGATGAAGCTTTCTTT. Translated, it gives CASRGGDRDEAFF. This chain joins TRBV2 and TRBJ1-1, with 7 bases fitting TRBD1. The CDR3 runs to 13 residues. CDR1 and CDR2 (germline): SNHLY, FYNNEI. With 6 bases clipped from V and 7 bases from J, the junction kept 8 bases outside the gene matches.

In this sample, this clonotype turned up a few times. This chain connects TRBV7-2 to TRBJ2-3; D is uncertain. The ends were cut back, 7 bases at V and 6 bases at J, with 17 bases in the middle. This CDR3 has 14 residues. Germline-derived CDR1 and CDR2 are SGHTA and FQGNSA. This chain's CDR3 is CASTPGPEPDTQYF. The CDR3 bases are TGTGCCAGCACCCCTGGCCCGGAACCTGATACGCAGTATTTT.

The V and J genes are TRBV29-1 and TRBJ1-2; perhaps TRBD1 as D (5 bases). The CDR3 contains 12 residues. Per germline, CDR1 SQVTM and CDR2 ANQGSEA. The V and J ends lost 7 bases and 2 bases respectively, with 11 bases between them. CDR3 bases: TGCAGCGCATTGACAGAGAACTATGGCTACACCTTC. It codes for CSALTENYGYTF. Full variable domain (outside the CDR3, taken from reference TRBV29-1 and TRBJ1-2): SAVISQKPSRDICQRGTSLTIQCQVDSQVTMMFWYRQQPGQSLTLIATANQGSEATYESGFVIDKFPISRPNLTFSTLTVSNMSPEDSSIYLCSALTENYGYTFGSGTRLTVV.

The sample holds a few counts of this clonotype. The chain recombines TRBV12-3 or TRBV12-4 with TRBJ2-5, with D possibly TRBD1 on 6 matching bases. V lost 6 bases, J lost 2 bases, and 10 bases lay in between. This CDR3 contains 13 residues. CDR3 residues: CASRPDSQETQYF. For the CDR3, the DNA is TGTGCCAGCAGACCGGACAGTCAAGAGACCCAGTACTTC.

This sequence joins TRBV19 and TRBJ1-2; 7 bases match TRBD1. Germline trimming cut 9 bases from V and 0 bases from J; bases unmatched to any gene: 13. Germline V gives CDR1 LNHDA, CDR2 SQIVND (reference sequence). This CDR3 has 16 amino acids. CDR3: CASLRDRVTSNYGYTF. Written as DNA, the CDR3 is TGTGCCAGCTTACGGGACAGAGTAACTTCTAACTATGGCTACACCTTC.